This T cell receptor beta chain was sequenced for a study of blood T cell repertoires in COVID-19. Background on the study: The United States, Italy and Spain provided the acute and convalescent COVID-19 samples. PBMCs, B-cell-depleted T cells, or T cells were the source of the cDNA or gDNA that made up the material.

Original handling: Reference gene primer amplification gave nucleated cell count estimates. Sequencing used immunoSEQ multiplex PCR; TCRdb keeps in-frame clones, though not all of them. Clone size and V and J calls were adopted from that table, with D and trimming inferred from the DNA. Found here are roughly 110,000 clones, around nine tenths of them singletons; the top ten hold 6.5% to 10%. In its sample, this clone was seen a few times. This TCR was sampled from a woman in her 70s who had recovered from COVID-19. Sequences were obtained from peripheral blood.

CDR3 sequence: CASSLQATSGNTIYF. The CDR3 nucleotides read TGTGCCAGCTCACTACAGGCAACCTCTGGAAACACCATATATTTT. The chain joins TRBV18 to TRBJ1-3, with a weak D call TRBD1 (5 bases). V was clipped by 4 bases and J by 0 bases, with 10 bases between them. The germline CDR1 and CDR2 sequences are KGHSH and LQKENI. The CDR3 extends over 15 amino acids.